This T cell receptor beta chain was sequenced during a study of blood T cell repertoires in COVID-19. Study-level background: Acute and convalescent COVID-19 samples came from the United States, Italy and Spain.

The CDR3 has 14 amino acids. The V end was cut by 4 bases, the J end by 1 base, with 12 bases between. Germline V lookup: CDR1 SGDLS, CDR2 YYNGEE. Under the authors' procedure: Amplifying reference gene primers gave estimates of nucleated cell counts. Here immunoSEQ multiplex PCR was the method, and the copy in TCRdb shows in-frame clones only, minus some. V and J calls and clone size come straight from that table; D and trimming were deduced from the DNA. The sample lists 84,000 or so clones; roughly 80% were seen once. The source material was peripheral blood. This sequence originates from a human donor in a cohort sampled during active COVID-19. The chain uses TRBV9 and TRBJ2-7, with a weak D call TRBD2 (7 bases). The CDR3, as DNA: TGTGCCAGCAGCAAGCGGGACATATCCTACGAGCAGTACTTC. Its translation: CASSKRDISYEQYF.